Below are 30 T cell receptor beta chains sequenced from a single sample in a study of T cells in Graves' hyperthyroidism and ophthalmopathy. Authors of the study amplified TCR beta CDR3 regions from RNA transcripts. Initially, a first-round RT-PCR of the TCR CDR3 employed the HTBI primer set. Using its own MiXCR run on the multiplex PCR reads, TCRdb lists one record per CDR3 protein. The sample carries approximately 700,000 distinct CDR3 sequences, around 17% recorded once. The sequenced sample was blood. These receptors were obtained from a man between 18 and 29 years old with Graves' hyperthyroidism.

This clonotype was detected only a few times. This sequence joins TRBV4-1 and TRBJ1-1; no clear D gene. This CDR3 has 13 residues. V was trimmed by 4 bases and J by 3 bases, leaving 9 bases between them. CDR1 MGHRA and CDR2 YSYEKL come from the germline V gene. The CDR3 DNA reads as TGCGCCAGCAGCCTGTGGACGGACACTGAAGCTTTCTTT. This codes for CASSLWTDTEAFF.

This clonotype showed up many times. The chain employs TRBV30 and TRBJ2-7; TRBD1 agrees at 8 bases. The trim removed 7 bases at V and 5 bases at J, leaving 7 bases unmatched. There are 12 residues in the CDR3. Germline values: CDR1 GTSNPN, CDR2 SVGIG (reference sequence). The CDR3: CALILTGDEQYF. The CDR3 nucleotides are TGTGCCTTGATTCTGACAGGGGACGAGCAGTACTTC. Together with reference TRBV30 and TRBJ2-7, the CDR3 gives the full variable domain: SQTIHQWPATLVQPVGSPLSLECTVEGTSNPNLYWYRQAAGRGLQLLFYSVGIGQISSEVPQNLSASRPQDRQFILSSKKLLLSDSGFYLCALILTGDEQYFGPGTRLTVT.

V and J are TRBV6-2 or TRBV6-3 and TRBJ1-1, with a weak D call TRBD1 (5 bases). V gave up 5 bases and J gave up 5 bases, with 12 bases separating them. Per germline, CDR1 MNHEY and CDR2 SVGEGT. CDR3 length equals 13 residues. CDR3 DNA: TGTGCCAGCAGTAGGGACCGGAGGACTGAAGCTTTCTTT. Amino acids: CASSRDRRTEAFF.

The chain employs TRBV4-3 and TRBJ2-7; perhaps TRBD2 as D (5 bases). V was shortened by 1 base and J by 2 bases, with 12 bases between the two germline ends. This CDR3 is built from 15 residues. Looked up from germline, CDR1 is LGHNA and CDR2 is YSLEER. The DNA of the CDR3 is TGCGCCAGCAGCCAAGGAAGGGAGAAACCCTACGAGCAGTACTTC. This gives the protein CASSQGREKPYEQYF.

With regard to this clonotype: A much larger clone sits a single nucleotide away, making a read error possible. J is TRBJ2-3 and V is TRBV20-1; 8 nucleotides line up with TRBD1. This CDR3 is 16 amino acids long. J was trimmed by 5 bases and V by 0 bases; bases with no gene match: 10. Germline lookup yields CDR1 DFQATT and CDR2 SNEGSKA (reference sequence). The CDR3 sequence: CSARDSSARGRDTQYF. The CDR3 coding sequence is TGCAGTGCTAGAGATAGTAGCGCCAGGGGGCGAGATACGCAGTATTTT.

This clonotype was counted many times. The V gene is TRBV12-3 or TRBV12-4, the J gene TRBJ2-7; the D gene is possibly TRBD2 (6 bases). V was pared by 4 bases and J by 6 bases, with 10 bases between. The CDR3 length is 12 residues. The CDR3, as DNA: TGTGCCAGCAGTTCTCGGGGAGGCGAGCAGTACTTC. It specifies CASSSRGGEQYF.

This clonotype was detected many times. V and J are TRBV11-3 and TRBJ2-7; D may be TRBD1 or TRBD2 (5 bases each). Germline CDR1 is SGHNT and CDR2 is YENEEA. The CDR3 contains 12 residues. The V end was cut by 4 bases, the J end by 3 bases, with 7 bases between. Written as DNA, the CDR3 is TGTGCCAGCAGCTGGGGGATCTACGAGCAGTACTTC. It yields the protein CASSWGIYEQYF.

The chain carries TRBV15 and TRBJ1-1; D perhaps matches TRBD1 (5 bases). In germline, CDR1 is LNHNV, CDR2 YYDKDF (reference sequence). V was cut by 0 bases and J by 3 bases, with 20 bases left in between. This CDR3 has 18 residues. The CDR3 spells CATSRDRGVDRTDTEAFF. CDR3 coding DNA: TGTGCCACCAGCAGAGATCGAGGGGTCGACCGGACGGACACTGAAGCTTTCTTT.

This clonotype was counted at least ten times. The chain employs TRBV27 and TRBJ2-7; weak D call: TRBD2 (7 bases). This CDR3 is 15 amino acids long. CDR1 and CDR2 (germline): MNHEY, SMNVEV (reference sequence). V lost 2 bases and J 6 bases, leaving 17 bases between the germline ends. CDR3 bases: TGTGCCAGCAGTTTACGCGGGGGCGCGAAACGCGAGCAGTACTTC. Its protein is CASSLRGGAKREQYF.

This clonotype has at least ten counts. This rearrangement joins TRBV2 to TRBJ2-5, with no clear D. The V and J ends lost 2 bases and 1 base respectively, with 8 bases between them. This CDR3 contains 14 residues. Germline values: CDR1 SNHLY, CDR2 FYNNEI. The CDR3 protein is CASSERQVQETQYF. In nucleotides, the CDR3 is TGTGCCAGCAGTGAACGGCAGGTCCAAGAGACCCAGTACTTC.

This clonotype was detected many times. The CDR3 coding sequence is TGCAGCGTCCGAACCTCCTGGGAGGGTCTCGAGCCACATGGCTACACCTTC. It specifies CSVRTSWEGLEPHGYTF. V gene TRBV29-1 combines with J gene TRBJ1-2; D ambiguous. This CDR3 spans 17 amino acids. V was trimmed by 6 bases and J by 6 bases, leaving 29 bases between them. The V gene's germline CDR1 is SQVTM and CDR2 ANQGSEA.

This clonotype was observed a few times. Here the CDR3 reads CASSPGHRNYDEQFF. For the CDR3, the DNA is TGTGCCAGCAGCCCCGGGCATAGGAATTACGATGAGCAGTTCTTC. The V and J genes are TRBV7-6 and TRBJ2-1; no definite D call. Germline CDR1 reads SGHVS; CDR2 reads FNYEAQ. The CDR3 is 15 amino acids. Trimming took off 5 bases at V and 8 bases at J, with 19 bases between the two ends.

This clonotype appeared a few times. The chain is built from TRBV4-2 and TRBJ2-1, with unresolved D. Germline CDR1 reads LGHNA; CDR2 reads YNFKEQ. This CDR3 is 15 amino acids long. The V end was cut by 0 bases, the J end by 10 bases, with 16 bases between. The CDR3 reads CASSQEKLLSGEQFF. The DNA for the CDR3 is TGTGCCAGCAGCCAAGAGAAACTCCTTTCGGGCGAGCAGTTCTTC.

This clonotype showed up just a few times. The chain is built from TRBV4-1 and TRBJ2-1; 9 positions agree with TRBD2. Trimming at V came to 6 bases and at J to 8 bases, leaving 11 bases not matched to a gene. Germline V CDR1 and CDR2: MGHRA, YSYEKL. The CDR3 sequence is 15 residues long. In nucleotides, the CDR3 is TGCGCCAGCAGGGAATCCCCAGCGGGAGGTGATGAGCAGTTCTTC. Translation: CASRESPAGGDEQFF.

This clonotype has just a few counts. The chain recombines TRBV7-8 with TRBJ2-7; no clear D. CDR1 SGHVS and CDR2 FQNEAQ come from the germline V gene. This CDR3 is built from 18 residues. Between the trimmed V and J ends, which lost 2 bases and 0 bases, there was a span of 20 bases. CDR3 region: CASSLYGPAGLLSYEQYF. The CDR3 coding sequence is TGTGCCAGCAGCTTATACGGGCCGGCAGGTCTCCTCTCCTACGAGCAGTACTTC. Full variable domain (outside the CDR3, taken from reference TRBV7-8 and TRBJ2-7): GAGVSQSPRYKVAKRGQDVALRCDPISGHVSLFWYQQALGQGPEFLTYFQNEAQLDKSGLPSDRFFAERPEGSVSTLKIQRTQQEDSAVYLCASSLYGPAGLLSYEQYFGPGTRLTVT.

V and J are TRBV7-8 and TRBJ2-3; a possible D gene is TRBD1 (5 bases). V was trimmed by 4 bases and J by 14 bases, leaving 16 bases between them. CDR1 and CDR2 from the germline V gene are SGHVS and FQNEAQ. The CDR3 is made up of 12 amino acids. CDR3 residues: CASSSPSIQVYF. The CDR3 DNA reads TGTGCCAGCAGCTCCCCCTCCATACAGGTGTATTTT. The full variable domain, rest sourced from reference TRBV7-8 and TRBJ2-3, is GAGVSQSPRYKVAKRGQDVALRCDPISGHVSLFWYQQALGQGPEFLTYFQNEAQLDKSGLPSDRFFAERPEGSVSTLKIQRTQQEDSAVYLCASSSPSIQVYFGPGTRLTVL.

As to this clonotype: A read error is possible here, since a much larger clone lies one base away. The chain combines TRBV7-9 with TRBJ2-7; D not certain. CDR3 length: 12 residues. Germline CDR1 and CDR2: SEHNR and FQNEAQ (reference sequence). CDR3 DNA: TGTGCCGGCAGCTGGACCTCCTACGAGCAGTACTTC. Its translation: CAGSWTSYEQYF.

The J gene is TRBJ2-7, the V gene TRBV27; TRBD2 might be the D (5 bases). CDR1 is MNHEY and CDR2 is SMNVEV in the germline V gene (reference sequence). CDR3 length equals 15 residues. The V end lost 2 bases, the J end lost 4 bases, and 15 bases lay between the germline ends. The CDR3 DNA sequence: TGTGCCAGCAGTTTAATATTCCGGAGGAAATACGAGCAGTACTTC. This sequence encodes CASSLIFRRKYEQYF.

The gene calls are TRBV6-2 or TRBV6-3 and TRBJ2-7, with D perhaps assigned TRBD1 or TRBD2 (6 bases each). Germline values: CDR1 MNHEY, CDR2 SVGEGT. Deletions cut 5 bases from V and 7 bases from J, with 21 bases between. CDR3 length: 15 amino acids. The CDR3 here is CASSPDMGGSGEQYF. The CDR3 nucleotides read TGTGCCAGCAGTCCCGACATGGGGGGCTCGGGGGAGCAGTACTTC.

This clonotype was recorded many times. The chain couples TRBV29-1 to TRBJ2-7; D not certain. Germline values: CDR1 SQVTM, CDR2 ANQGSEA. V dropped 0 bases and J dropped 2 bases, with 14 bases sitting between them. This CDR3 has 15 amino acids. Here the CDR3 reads CSVEDVAGKPYEQYF. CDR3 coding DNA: TGCAGCGTTGAAGATGTGGCCGGCAAACCCTACGAGCAGTACTTC.

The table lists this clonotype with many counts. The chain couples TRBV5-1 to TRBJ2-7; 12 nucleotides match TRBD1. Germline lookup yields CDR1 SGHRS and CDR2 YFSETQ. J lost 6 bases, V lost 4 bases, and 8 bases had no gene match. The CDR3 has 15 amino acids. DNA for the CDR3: TGCGCCAGCAGCCAATATGTGGGACAGGGGGCCGAGCAGTACTTC. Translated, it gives CASSQYVGQGAEQYF.

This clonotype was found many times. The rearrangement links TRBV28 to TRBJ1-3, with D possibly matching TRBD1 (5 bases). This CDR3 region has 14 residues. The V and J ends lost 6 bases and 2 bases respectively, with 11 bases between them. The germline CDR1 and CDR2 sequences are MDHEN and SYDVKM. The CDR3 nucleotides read TGTGCCAGCAGCGACCCAGGGCCTGGAAACACCATATATTTT. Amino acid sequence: CASSDPGPGNTIYF.

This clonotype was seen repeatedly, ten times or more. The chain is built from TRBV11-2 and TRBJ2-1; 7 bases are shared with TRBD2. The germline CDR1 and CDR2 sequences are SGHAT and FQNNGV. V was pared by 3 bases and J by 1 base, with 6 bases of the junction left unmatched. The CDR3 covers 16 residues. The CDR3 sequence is CASSFGEGRSYNEQFF. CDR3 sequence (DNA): TGTGCCAGCAGCTTTGGGGAGGGCCGGTCCTACAATGAGCAGTTCTTC.

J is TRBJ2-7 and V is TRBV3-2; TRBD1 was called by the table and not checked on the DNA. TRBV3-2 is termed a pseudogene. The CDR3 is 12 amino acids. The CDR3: CASSQTGGEQYF. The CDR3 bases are TGTGCCAGCAGCCAAACAGGAGGCGAGCAGTACTTC.

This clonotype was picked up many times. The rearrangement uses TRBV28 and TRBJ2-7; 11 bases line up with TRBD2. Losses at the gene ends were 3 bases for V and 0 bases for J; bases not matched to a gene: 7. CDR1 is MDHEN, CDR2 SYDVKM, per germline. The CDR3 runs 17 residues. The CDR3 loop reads CASSFPIGTSGSYEQYF. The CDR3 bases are TGTGCCAGCAGTTTTCCCATTGGGACTAGCGGCTCCTACGAGCAGTACTTC.

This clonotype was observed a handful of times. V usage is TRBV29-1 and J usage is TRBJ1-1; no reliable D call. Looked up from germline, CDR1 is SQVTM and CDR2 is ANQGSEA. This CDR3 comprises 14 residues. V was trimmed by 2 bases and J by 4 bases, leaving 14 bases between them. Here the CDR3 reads CSVERRLSGTEAFF. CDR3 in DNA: TGCAGCGTTGAAAGGCGACTGTCTGGCACTGAAGCTTTCTTT.

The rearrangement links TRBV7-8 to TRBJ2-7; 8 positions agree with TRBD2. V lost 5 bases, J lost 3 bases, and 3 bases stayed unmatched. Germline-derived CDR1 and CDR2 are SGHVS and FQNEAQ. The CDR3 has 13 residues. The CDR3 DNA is TGTGCCAGCAGCCGAGCGGGAGTCTACGAGCAGTACTTC. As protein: CASSRAGVYEQYF.

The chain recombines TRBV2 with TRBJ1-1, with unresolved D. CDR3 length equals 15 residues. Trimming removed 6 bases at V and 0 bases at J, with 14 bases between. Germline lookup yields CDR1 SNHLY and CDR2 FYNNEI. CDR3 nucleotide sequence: TGTGCCAGCAGGGCGGCGGCCTTCATGAACACTGAAGCTTTCTTT. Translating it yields CASRAAAFMNTEAFF.

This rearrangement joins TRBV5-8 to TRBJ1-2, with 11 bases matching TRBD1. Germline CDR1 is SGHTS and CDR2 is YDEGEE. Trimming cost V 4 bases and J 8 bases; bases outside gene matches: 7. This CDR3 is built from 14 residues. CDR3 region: CASSTGTGGRGYTF. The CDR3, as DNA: TGTGCCAGCAGCACCGGGACAGGGGGTCGGGGCTACACCTTC.

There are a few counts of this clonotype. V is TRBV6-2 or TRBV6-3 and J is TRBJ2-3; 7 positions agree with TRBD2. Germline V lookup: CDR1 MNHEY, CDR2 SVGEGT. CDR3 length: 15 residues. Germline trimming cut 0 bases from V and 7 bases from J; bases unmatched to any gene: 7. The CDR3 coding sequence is TGTGCCAGCAGTTACTCGGGCGGGAGTCCTCATACGCAGTATTTT. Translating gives CASSYSGGSPHTQYF.